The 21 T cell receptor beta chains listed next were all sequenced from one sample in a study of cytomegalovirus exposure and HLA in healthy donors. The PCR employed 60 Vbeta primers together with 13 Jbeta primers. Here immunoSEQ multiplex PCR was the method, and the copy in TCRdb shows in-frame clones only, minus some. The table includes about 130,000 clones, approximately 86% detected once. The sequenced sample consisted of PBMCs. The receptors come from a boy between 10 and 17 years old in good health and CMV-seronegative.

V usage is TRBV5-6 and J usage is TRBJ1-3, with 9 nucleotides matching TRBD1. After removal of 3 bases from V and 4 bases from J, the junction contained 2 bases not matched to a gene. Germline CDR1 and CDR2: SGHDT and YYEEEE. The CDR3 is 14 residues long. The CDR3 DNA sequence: TGTGCCAGCAGCTATACAGGGGGCGGAAACACCATATATTTT. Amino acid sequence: CASSYTGGGNTIYF.

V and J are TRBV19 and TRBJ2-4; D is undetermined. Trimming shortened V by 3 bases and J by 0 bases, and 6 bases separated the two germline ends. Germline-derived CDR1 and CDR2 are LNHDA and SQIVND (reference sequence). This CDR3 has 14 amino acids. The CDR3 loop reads CASSMSIAKNIQYF. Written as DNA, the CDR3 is TGTGCCAGTAGTATGTCCATAGCCAAAAACATTCAGTACTTC.

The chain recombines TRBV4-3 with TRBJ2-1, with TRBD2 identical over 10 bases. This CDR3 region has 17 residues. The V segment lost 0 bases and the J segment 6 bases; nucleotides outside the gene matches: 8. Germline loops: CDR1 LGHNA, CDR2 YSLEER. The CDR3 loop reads CASSQDALLAGANEQFF. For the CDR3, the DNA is TGCGCCAGCAGCCAAGATGCCCTCCTAGCGGGAGCCAATGAGCAGTTCTTC.

In nucleotides, the CDR3 is TGTGCCAGCAGTGGCGGGGGCCCCTACGAGCAGTACTTC. Residues: CASSGGGPYEQYF. The chain joins TRBV25-1 to TRBJ2-7, with TRBD2 as a possible D gene (7 bases). The CDR3 spans 13 residues. V was cut by 4 bases and J by 2 bases, with 9 bases left in between. Germline lookup yields CDR1 MGHDK and CDR2 SYGVNS.

The CDR3 reads CAISAPLAGDEQYF. Here the CDR3 DNA reads TGTGCCATCAGTGCCCCACTAGCAGGCGACGAGCAGTACTTC. This chain connects TRBV10-3 to TRBJ2-7; D perhaps matches TRBD2 (6 bases). The germline V gene encodes CDR1 ENHRY and CDR2 SYGVKD. CDR3 length: 14 residues. The V end was cut by 4 bases, the J end by 5 bases, with 15 bases between.

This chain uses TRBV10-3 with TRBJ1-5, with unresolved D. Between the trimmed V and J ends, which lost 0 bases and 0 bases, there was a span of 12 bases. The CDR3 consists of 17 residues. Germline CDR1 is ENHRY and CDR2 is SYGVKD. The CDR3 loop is CAISESDVVSSNQPQHF. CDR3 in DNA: TGTGCCATCAGTGAGTCAGATGTAGTTTCTAGCAATCAGCCCCAGCATTTT.

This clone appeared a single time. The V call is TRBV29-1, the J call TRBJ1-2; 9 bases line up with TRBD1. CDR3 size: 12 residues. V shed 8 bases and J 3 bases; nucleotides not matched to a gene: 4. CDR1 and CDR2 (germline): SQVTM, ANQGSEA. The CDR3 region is CSSRTGDYGYTF. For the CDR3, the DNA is TGCAGCTCTAGGACAGGGGACTATGGCTACACCTTC.

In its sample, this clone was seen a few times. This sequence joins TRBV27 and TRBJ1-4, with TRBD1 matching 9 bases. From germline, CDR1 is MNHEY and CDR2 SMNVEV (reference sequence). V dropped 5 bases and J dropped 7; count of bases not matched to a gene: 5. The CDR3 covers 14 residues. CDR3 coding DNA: TGTGCCAGCAGTCTGGGACAGGGCACTGAAAAACTGTTTTTT. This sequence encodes CASSLGQGTEKLFF. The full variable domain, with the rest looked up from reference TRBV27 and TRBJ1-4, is EAQVTQNPRYLITVTGKKLTVTCSQNMNHEYMSWYRQDPGLGLRQIYYSMNVEVTDKGDVPEGYKVSRKEKRNFPLILESPSPNQTSLYFCASSLGQGTEKLFFGSGTQLSVL.

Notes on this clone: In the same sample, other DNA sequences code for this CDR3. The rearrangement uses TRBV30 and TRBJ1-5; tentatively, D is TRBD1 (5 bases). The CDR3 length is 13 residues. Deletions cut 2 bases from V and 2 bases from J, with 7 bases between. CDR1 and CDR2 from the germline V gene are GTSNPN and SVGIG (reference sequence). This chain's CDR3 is CAWSLQGNQPQHF. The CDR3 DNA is TGTGCCTGGAGTTTACAGGGCAATCAGCCCCAGCATTTT.

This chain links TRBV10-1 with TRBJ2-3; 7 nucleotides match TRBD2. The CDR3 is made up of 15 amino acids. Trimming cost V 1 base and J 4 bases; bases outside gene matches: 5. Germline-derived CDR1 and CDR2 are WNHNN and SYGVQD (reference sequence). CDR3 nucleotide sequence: TGCGCCAGCAGTGAGTGGGTAGCGGGCCCAGATACGCAGTATTTT. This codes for CASSEWVAGPDTQYF.

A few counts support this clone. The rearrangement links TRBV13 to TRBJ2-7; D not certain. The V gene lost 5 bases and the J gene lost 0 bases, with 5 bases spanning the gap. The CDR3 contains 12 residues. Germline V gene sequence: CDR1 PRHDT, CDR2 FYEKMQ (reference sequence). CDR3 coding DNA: TGTGCCAGCAGCGCGCGCTCCTACGAGCAGTACTTC. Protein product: CASSARSYEQYF.

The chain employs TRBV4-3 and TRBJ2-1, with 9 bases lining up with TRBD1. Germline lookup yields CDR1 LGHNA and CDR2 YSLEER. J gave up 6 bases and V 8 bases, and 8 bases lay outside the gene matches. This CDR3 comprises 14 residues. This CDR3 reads CASGPGQGFNEQFF. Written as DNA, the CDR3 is TGCGCCAGCGGTCCGGGACAGGGCTTCAATGAGCAGTTCTTC.

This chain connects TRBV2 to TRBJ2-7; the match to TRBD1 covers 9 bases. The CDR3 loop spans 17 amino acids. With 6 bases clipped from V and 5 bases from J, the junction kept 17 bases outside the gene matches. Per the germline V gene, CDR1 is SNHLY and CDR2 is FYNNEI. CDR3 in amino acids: CASSANRGRIRSDEQYF. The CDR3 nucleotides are TGTGCCAGCAGCGCCAACAGGGGGCGCATTCGCTCTGACGAGCAGTACTTC.

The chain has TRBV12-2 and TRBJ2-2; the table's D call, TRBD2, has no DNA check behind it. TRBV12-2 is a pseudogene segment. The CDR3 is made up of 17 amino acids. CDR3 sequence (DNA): TGTGCAAGTCGCCCCCAGAGGTCCCTTTCGAACACCGGGGAGCTGTTTTTT. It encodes CASRPQRSLSNTGELFF.

In nucleotides, the CDR3 is TGTGCCTGGAGTGTCCGATCCAGGGGCTCTGGAAACACCATATATTTT. This gives the protein CAWSVRSRGSGNTIYF. V is TRBV30 and J is TRBJ1-3; a possible D gene is TRBD1 (6 bases). This CDR3 has 16 amino acids. Per the germline V gene, CDR1 is GTSNPN and CDR2 is SVGIG (reference sequence). V lost 0 bases, J lost 0 bases, and 12 bases lay in between.

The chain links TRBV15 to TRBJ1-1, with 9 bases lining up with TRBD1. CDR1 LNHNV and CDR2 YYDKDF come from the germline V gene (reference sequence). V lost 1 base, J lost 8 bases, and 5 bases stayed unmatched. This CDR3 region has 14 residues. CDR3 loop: CATSRGGTGKEAFF. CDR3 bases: TGTGCCACCAGCAGAGGTGGGACAGGGAAGGAAGCTTTCTTT.

CDR3 bases: TGTGCCAGCAACACCGGGACAGGGGTATACGAGCAGTACTTC. Amino acids: CASNTGTGVYEQYF. The genes are TRBV5-8 and TRBJ2-7; 10 nucleotides line up with TRBD1. The CDR3 sequence is 14 residues long. V dropped 6 bases and J dropped 4; count of bases not matched to a gene: 7. Per the germline V gene, CDR1 is SGHTS and CDR2 is YDEGEE. Using reference TRBV5-8 and TRBJ2-7 for the parts outside the CDR3, the full variable domain is EAGVTQSPTHLIKTRGQQATLRCSPISGHTSVYWYQQALGLGLQFLLWYDEGEERNRGNFPPRFSGRQFPNYSSELNVNALELEDSALYLCASNTGTGVYEQYFGPGTRLTVT.

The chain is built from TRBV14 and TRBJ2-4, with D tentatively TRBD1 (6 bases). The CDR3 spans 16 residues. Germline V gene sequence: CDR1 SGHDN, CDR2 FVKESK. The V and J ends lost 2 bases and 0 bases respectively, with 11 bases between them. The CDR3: CASSQSDRLAKNIQYF. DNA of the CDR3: TGTGCCAGCAGCCAATCTGACAGGTTAGCCAAAAACATTCAGTACTTC.

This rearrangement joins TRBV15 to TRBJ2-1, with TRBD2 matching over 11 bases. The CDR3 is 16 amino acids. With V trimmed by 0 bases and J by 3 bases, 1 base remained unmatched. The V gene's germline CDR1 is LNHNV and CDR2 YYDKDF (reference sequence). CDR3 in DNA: TGTGCCACCAGCAGAGAACTAGCGGGAGTCTACAATGAGCAGTTCTTC. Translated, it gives CATSRELAGVYNEQFF.

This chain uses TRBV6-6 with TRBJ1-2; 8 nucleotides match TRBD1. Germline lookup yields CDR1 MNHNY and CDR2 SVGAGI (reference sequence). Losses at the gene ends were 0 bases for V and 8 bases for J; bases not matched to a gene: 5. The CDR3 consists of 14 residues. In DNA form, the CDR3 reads TGTGCCAGCAGTTACTCAGGACAGGGTGGAGGCTACACCTTC. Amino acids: CASSYSGQGGGYTF.

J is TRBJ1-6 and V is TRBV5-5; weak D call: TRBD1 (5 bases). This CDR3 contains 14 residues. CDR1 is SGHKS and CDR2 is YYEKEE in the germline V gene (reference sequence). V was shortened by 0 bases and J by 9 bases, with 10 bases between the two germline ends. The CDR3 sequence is CASSLGQSRSPLHF. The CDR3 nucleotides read TGTGCCAGCAGCTTGGGACAGAGTCGTTCACCCCTCCACTTT. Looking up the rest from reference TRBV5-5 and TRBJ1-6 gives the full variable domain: DAGVTQSPTHLIKTRGQQVTLRCSPISGHKSVSWYQQVLGQGPQFIFQYYEKEERGRGNFPDRFSARQFPNYSSELNVNALLLGDSALYLCASSLGQSRSPLHFGNGTRLTVT.